This entry lists 32 T cell receptor beta chains sequenced from one sample in a study of blood T cell repertoires in COVID-19. Data came from immunoSEQ multiplex PCR; TCRdb stores just in-frame clones and leaves some out. This table holds about 250,000 clones, approximately 83% found once. Sequencing was done on a sample of peripheral blood. These receptors all come from a man older than 75 with acute or convalescent COVID-19.

V usage is TRBV5-1 and J usage is TRBJ1-1; weak D call: TRBD1 (6 bases). The germline V gene has CDR1 SGHRS and CDR2 YFSETQ. There are 15 residues in the CDR3. V was shortened by 0 bases and J by 1 base, with 10 bases between the two germline ends. In DNA form, the CDR3 reads TGCGCCAGCAGCTTGGTAGGGGGTGAGAACACTGAAGCTTTCTTT. Amino acids: CASSLVGGENTEAFF.

The rearrangement uses TRBV28 and TRBJ2-1; TRBD2 agrees at 12 bases. V lost 3 bases to trimming and J lost 6 bases; unmatched junction nucleotides: 3. CDR1 is MDHEN, CDR2 SYDVKM, per germline. CDR3 length: 15 residues. The CDR3 is CASSFLAGGPNEQFF. CDR3 nucleotides: TGTGCCAGCAGTTTCCTAGCGGGAGGGCCCAATGAGCAGTTCTTC.

The chain recombines TRBV5-1 with TRBJ2-5; the match to TRBD1 covers 7 bases. There are 15 residues in the CDR3. The V segment lost 0 bases and the J segment 14 bases; nucleotides outside the gene matches: 16. Per the germline V gene, CDR1 is SGHRS and CDR2 is YFSETQ. The CDR3 sequence is CASSLATLGQAGRYF. As DNA, the CDR3 is TGCGCCAGCAGCTTGGCGACCTTAGGACAGGCTGGACGTTACTTC.

The chain uses TRBV9 and TRBJ1-6; D remains unclear. The V end was cut by 4 bases, the J end by 7 bases, with 15 bases between. Per the germline V gene, CDR1 is SGDLS and CDR2 is YYNGEE. The CDR3 has 15 residues. CDR3 sequence: CASSPTPAPNSPLHF. For the CDR3, the DNA is TGTGCCAGCAGCCCGACGCCAGCGCCCAATTCACCCCTCCACTTT.

J is TRBJ2-1 and V is TRBV7-2; D is perhaps TRBD2 (5 bases). This CDR3 is built from 16 residues. CDR1 is SGHTA, CDR2 FQGNSA, per germline. The V end was cut by 5 bases, the J end by 0 bases, with 14 bases between. CDR3 bases: TGTGCCAGCAGCATGAGGGCTACGAGCTCCTACAATGAGCAGTTCTTC. It specifies CASSMRATSSYNEQFF.

A few counts support this clone. The rearrangement uses TRBV19 and TRBJ1-5; 12 bases are shared with TRBD1. The CDR3 has 17 amino acids. Losses at the gene ends were 6 bases for V and 7 bases for J; bases not matched to a gene: 13. CDR1 and CDR2 from the germline V gene are LNHDA and SQIVND (reference sequence). Written as DNA, the CDR3 is TGTGCCAGTAGCGACCGAGGGACAGGGGGCCGGGGGCAGCCCCAGCATTTT. Amino acid sequence: CASSDRGTGGRGQPQHF.

J is TRBJ2-2 and V is TRBV3-1 (or the pseudogene TRBV3-2); 8 bases match TRBD1. The CDR3 extends over 15 amino acids. Trimming cost V 1 base and J 4 bases; bases outside gene matches: 2. Germline V gene sequence: CDR1 LGHDT, CDR2 YNNKEL (reference sequence). The DNA of the CDR3 is TGTGCCAGCAGCCAAGGCAGGGGGCGCACCGGGGAGCTGTTTTTT. As protein: CASSQGRGRTGELFF.

V gene TRBV6-6 combines with J gene TRBJ2-3; 12 nucleotides match TRBD2. The germline V gene encodes CDR1 MNHNY and CDR2 SVGAGI (reference sequence). The J segment lost 5 bases and the V segment lost 5 bases, leaving 17 bases of the junction unmatched. The CDR3 spans 19 residues. Written as DNA, the CDR3 is TGTGCCAGCAGTCCCGGGGTTGGACTAGCGGGGACGGAGGTAGATACGCAGTATTTT. Its translation: CASSPGVGLAGTEVDTQYF.

V is TRBV6-1 and J is TRBJ2-1; TRBD2 matches 11 bases. The V segment lost 1 base and the J segment 2 bases; nucleotides outside the gene matches: 4. The V gene's germline CDR1 is MNHNS and CDR2 SASEGT. The CDR3 loop spans 17 amino acids. CDR3 coding DNA: TGTGCCAGCAGTGAAGGGTATAGCGGGAGGGCCTACAATGAGCAGTTCTTC. Translation gives CASSEGYSGRAYNEQFF.

Notes on this clone: This sample also contains other DNA sequences that code for the same CDR3. The V gene is TRBV5-4, the J gene TRBJ2-7; D is possibly TRBD1 (5 bases). V lost 0 bases and J lost 4, with 8 bases in between. CDR1 and CDR2 from the germline V gene are SGHNT and YYREEE (reference sequence). This CDR3 region has 13 residues. The CDR3 DNA reads as TGTGCCAGCAGCTTGGCCCAGGGTTACGAGCAGTACTTC. This encodes CASSLAQGYEQYF.

This chain joins TRBV5-4 and TRBJ1-1; 8 bases line up with TRBD1. Germline CDR1 SGHNT, CDR2 YYREEE (reference sequence). CDR3 size: 14 residues. V shed 6 bases and J 1 base; nucleotides not matched to a gene: 5. The CDR3 spells CASKRQGKNTEAFF. The CDR3 DNA reads TGTGCCAGCAAAAGACAGGGGAAGAACACTGAAGCTTTCTTT.

The chain joins TRBV6-5 to TRBJ2-5, with D perhaps matching TRBD1 (6 bases). The CDR3 runs 14 residues. Trimming stripped 6 bases from V and 1 base from J, with 12 bases between. Germline V gene sequence: CDR1 MNHEY, CDR2 SVGAGI. Written as DNA, the CDR3 is TGTGCCAGCAGCCGGACAGTCACCCAAGAGACCCAGTACTTC. It is translated as CASSRTVTQETQYF.

The V and J genes are TRBV30 and TRBJ1-6; no clear D gene. CDR1 is GTSNPN, CDR2 SVGIG, per germline (reference sequence). Trimming left V 4 bases short and J 5 bases short, with 6 bases between. This CDR3 is built from 12 residues. The CDR3 loop is CAWKLNNSPLHF. DNA for the CDR3: TGTGCCTGGAAACTGAATAATTCACCCCTCCACTTT.

V usage is TRBV4-1 and J usage is TRBJ2-3; unclear D gene. Trimming removed 7 bases at V and 4 bases at J, with 18 bases between. The germline V gene encodes CDR1 MGHRA and CDR2 YSYEKL. CDR3 length: 15 residues. In nucleotides, the CDR3 is TGCGCCAGCACCTCAGCCGGATTGGCGGCAGATACGCAGTATTTT. Translating gives CASTSAGLAADTQYF.

This clone was observed a few times. The chain is built from TRBV4-1 and TRBJ2-2, with 7 bases aligning to TRBD2. CDR1 MGHRA and CDR2 YSYEKL come from the germline V gene. V lost 4 bases to trimming and J lost 8 bases; unmatched junction nucleotides: 13. The CDR3 contains 16 residues. The CDR3 here is CASSREGRPGTGELFF. The CDR3 region has the DNA TGCGCCAGCAGCCGGGAGGGACGGCCCGGGACTGGGGAGCTGTTTTTT.

The chain uses TRBV7-9 and TRBJ2-3; 8 bases agree with TRBD1. V dropped 4 bases and J dropped 2; count of bases not matched to a gene: 2. The CDR3 is made up of 14 amino acids. In germline, CDR1 is SEHNR, CDR2 FQNEAQ (reference sequence). The CDR3 DNA is TGTGCCAGCAGCTGGGACAGGTTCACAGATACGCAGTATTTT. It specifies CASSWDRFTDTQYF. The full variable domain, with the rest looked up from reference TRBV7-9 and TRBJ2-3, is DTGVSQNPRHKITKRGQNVTFRCDPISEHNRLYWYRQTLGQGPEFLTYFQNEAQLEKSRLLSDRFSAERPKGSFSTLEIQRTEQGDSAMYLCASSWDRFTDTQYFGPGTRLTVL.

This chain uses TRBV12-3 or TRBV12-4 with TRBJ2-1; TRBD2 is a possible D gene (5 bases). V was clipped by 4 bases and J by 10 bases, with 14 bases between them. This CDR3 has 13 residues. This CDR3 reads CASSSTTTGEQFF. The CDR3 DNA is TGTGCCAGCAGTTCGACAACTACGGGAGAGCAGTTCTTC.

J is TRBJ1-2 and V is TRBV9; weak D call: TRBD1 (6 bases). Trimming removed 4 bases at V and 3 bases at J, with 19 bases between. This CDR3 contains 16 residues. Germline CDR1 is SGDLS and CDR2 is YYNGEE. The CDR3 DNA follows: TGTGCCAGCAGCCCAAGTGGGGGGGCCGCTTACTATGGCTACACCTTC. Its translation: CASSPSGGAAYYGYTF.

This clone was observed once. This sequence joins TRBV18 and TRBJ2-7; 7 bases fit TRBD1. V lost 1 base, J lost 3 bases, and 3 bases stayed unmatched. Germline V lookup: CDR1 KGHSH, CDR2 LQKENI. The CDR3 sequence is 14 residues long. This CDR3 reads CASSPQGANYEQYF. CDR3 coding DNA: TGTGCCAGCTCACCACAGGGGGCGAACTACGAGCAGTACTTC.

In its sample, this clone was seen a few times. This chain uses TRBV12-3 or TRBV12-4 with TRBJ1-1, with 8 positions matching TRBD1. The CDR3 spans 13 residues. Losses at the gene ends were 5 bases for V and 6 bases for J; bases not matched to a gene: 5. CDR3 bases: TGTGCCAGCAGTACATACAGGGGGGCTGAAGCTTTCTTT. Protein sequence: CASSTYRGAEAFF.

The CDR3 DNA sequence: TGCGCCAGCAGTGAGTACAGGGTTAATTCACCCCTCCACTTT. Protein product: CASSEYRVNSPLHF. The chain couples TRBV10-1 to TRBJ1-6, with a possible D match to TRBD1 (6 bases). CDR1 WNHNN and CDR2 SYGVQD come from the germline V gene (reference sequence). Trimming removed 1 base at V and 6 bases at J, with 7 bases between. The CDR3 contains 14 residues.

The V call is TRBV3-1 (or the pseudogene TRBV3-2), the J call TRBJ2-7, with 7 bases matching TRBD1. The CDR3 length is 15 residues. Looked up from germline, CDR1 is LGHDT and CDR2 is YNNKEL (reference sequence). The V gene end was trimmed by 0 bases and the J gene end by 4 bases; junction bases not matched to a gene: 6. CDR3 residues: CASSQDWPRGYEQYF. CDR3 DNA: TGTGCCAGCAGCCAAGATTGGCCCAGGGGGTACGAGCAGTACTTC.

This clone has just one count. This chain links TRBV5-1 with TRBJ1-2; 8 bases align to TRBD1. Germline assignment: CDR1 SGHRS and CDR2 YFSETQ. The CDR3 loop spans 11 amino acids. V lost 3 bases, J lost 11 bases, and 3 bases stayed unmatched. CDR3 nucleotides: TGCGCCAGCAGCTACAGGGGGGAGTACACCTTC. As protein: CASSYRGEYTF.

The chain joins TRBV29-1 to TRBJ2-7; 7 nucleotides match TRBD1. V lost 7 bases and J lost 10; bases outside the gene matches: 10. Germline assignment: CDR1 SQVTM and CDR2 ANQGSEA. The CDR3 is 11 amino acids. This chain's CDR3 is CSGETGLEQYF. CDR3 nucleotide sequence: TGCAGCGGGGAGACAGGGCTGGAACAGTACTTC.

The genes are TRBV5-1 and TRBJ2-2; 11 bases agree with TRBD2. Germline CDR1 reads SGHRS; CDR2 reads YFSETQ. With 4 bases clipped from V and 3 bases from J, the junction kept 5 bases outside the gene matches. This CDR3 has 16 amino acids. CDR3 loop: CASSVGTSGYTGELFF. DNA of the CDR3: TGCGCCAGCAGCGTTGGGACTAGCGGATACACCGGGGAGCTGTTTTTT.

The rearrangement joins TRBV7-8 to TRBJ1-4; the match to TRBD1 covers 8 bases. The CDR3 extends over 15 amino acids. Germline loops: CDR1 SGHVS, CDR2 FQNEAQ. J lost 8 bases, V lost 3 bases, and 8 bases had no gene match. The CDR3 loop reads CASSLVGQGQEKLFF. DNA for the CDR3: TGTGCCAGCAGCTTGGTCGGACAGGGACAGGAAAAACTGTTTTTT.

J is TRBJ2-5 and V is TRBV4-1, with 9 positions matching TRBD2. Germline trimming cut 1 base from V and 3 bases from J; bases unmatched to any gene: 12. The CDR3 is made up of 18 amino acids. CDR1 is MGHRA, CDR2 YSYEKL, per germline. CDR3 residues: CASSQGVREGRFEETQYF. CDR3 coding DNA: TGCGCCAGCAGCCAAGGGGTGCGGGAGGGCCGTTTCGAAGAGACCCAGTACTTC.

The gene calls are TRBV15 and TRBJ1-3; D not resolved. This CDR3 spans 15 amino acids. The V and J ends lost 0 bases and 0 bases respectively, with 6 bases between them. CDR1 LNHNV and CDR2 YYDKDF come from the germline V gene (reference sequence). CDR3 protein: CATSRDTGSGNTIYF. The CDR3 nucleotides are TGTGCCACCAGCAGAGACACCGGCTCTGGAAACACCATATATTTT.

This chain connects TRBV18 to TRBJ1-3, with D unclear. This CDR3 region has 16 residues. Trimming removed 1 base at V and 0 bases at J, with 10 bases between. The germline V gene has CDR1 KGHSH and CDR2 LQKENI. This chain's CDR3 is CASSPLPESSGNTIYF. CDR3 in DNA: TGTGCCAGCTCACCACTGCCGGAGAGCTCTGGAAACACCATATATTTT.

The chain recombines TRBV19 with TRBJ2-3, with 12 positions matching TRBD2. This CDR3 has 15 residues. The ends lost 5 bases at V and 6 bases at J; junction bases unmatched: 6. Looked up from germline, CDR1 is LNHDA and CDR2 is SQIVND (reference sequence). This CDR3 reads CASSQLAGGFDTQYF. The CDR3 DNA reads TGTGCCAGTAGTCAACTAGCGGGGGGTTTCGATACGCAGTATTTT.

V usage is TRBV9 and J usage is TRBJ1-5; TRBD1 matches at 9 bases. V shed 3 bases and J 15 bases; nucleotides not matched to a gene: 10. Germline CDR1 and CDR2: SGDLS and YYNGEE. The CDR3 consists of 13 residues. In DNA, the CDR3 is TGTGCCAGCAGCGCTGATGGGACAGGGCCTCCGCATTTT. Amino acids: CASSADGTGPPHF. Full variable domain (remainder filled in from reference TRBV9 and TRBJ1-5): DSGVTQTPKHLITATGQRVTLRCSPRSGDLSVYWYQQSLDQGLQFLIQYYNGEERAKGNILERFSAQQFPDLHSELNLSSLELGDSALYFCASSADGTGPPHFGDGTRLSIL.

As to this clone: In the same sample, other DNA sequences code for this CDR3. The rearrangement uses TRBV12-3 or TRBV12-4 and TRBJ1-2; 9 bases match TRBD1. V lost 5 bases, J lost 3 bases, and 1 base stayed unmatched. This CDR3 spans 13 amino acids. The DNA of the CDR3 is TGTGCCAGCAGTCGGGACAGGGACTATGGCTACACCTTC. The encoded protein is CASSRDRDYGYTF.